This is a list of T cell receptor beta chains from one sample in a study of PD-L1 blockade in urothelial cancer. Data came from immunoSEQ multiplex PCR; TCRdb stores just in-frame clones and leaves some out. The repertoire holds about 130,000 clones, with more than 75% as singletons. Sequencing was performed on PBMCs, taken around atezolizumab (anti-PD-L1) treatment. Receptor source: a man aged 50-59 years with urothelial cancer. CDR3s include the opening cysteine and the closing phenylalanine or tryptophan. D genes are given only for firm matches. Only some rows state a clone size, as once, few, many or a class for expanded clones.

TRBV7-2	TRBJ1-5	once	-	CASSLSEHQPQHF	TGTGCCAGCAGCTTAAGCGAGCATCAGCCCCAGCATTTT
TRBV27	TRBJ2-7	-	-	CASSPPGVAEQYF	TGTGCCAGCAGTCCCCCCGGGGTTGCGGAGCAGTACTTC
TRBV7-9	TRBJ2-5	-	-	CASSRETQYF	TGTGCCAGCAGTAGAGAGACCCAGTACTTC
TRBV6-1	TRBJ1-1	-	TRBD1	CASSIDRVSEAFF	TGTGCCAGCAGCATAGACAGGGTTTCTGAAGCTTTCTTT
TRBV7-9	TRBJ2-1	-	-	CASSFSSGQFF	TGTGCCAGCAGCTTTAGTAGTGGGCAGTTCTTC
TRBV28	TRBJ1-5	-	-	CASGANSNQPQHF	TGTGCCAGCGGGGCAAATAGCAATCAGCCCCAGCATTTT
TRBV19	TRBJ2-3	-	-	CASSPQSTDTQYF	TGTGCCAGTAGCCCACAGAGCACAGATACGCAGTATTTT
TRBV28	TRBJ1-1	-	-	CETGKRAFF	TGTGAAACGGGTAAGCGGGCTTTCTTT
TRBV5-1	TRBJ1-5	-	TRBD1	CASSLAPTGAGQPQHF	TGCGCCAGCAGCTTGGCCCCGACAGGGGCGGGTCAGCCCCAGCATTTT
TRBV7-9	TRBJ2-2	-	TRBD1	CASSLSTGVLTGELFF	TGTGCCAGCAGCTTATCGACAGGGGTTCTCACCGGGGAGCTGTTTTTT
TRBV28	TRBJ1-5	-	TRBD1	CASSLWGQGVNQPQHF	TGTGCCAGCAGTTTATGGGGCCAGGGGGTTAATCAGCCCCAGCATTTT
TRBV27	TRBJ2-1	-	-	CASSTTYNEQFF	TGTGCCAGCAGTACTACCTACAATGAGCAGTTCTTC
TRBV5-1	TRBJ2-7	-	-	CASKEGPPSTRGEQYF	TGCGCCAGCAAGGAGGGACCCCCGTCCACGCGTGGCGAGCAGTACTTC
TRBV5-1	TRBJ2-5	-	-	CASSLNPVDIAQYF	TGCGCCAGCAGCTTGAACCCAGTTGATATCGCCCAGTACTTC
TRBV15	TRBJ1-1	-	TRBD1	CATSRESGGYRNLGAFF	TGTGCCACCAGCAGAGAGTCAGGGGGATACCGAAATCTAGGAGCTTTCTTT
TRBV28	TRBJ1-5	-	-	CASREGELLRASSNQPQHF	TGTGCCAGCAGAGAAGGGGAACTCCTCCGGGCGTCTAGCAATCAGCCCCAGCATTTT
TRBV7-3	TRBJ2-1	-	-	CASSLGHDNEQFF	TGTGCCAGCAGCTTAGGCCACGACAATGAGCAGTTCTTC
TRBV28	TRBJ2-1	once	TRBD1	CASRKDRGGYNEQFF	TGTGCCAGCAGAAAAGACAGGGGAGGTTACAATGAGCAGTTCTTC
TRBV5-1	TRBJ1-4	few	-	CASSLGQGFSEKLFF	TGCGCCAGCAGCTTGGGGCAGGGATTTAGTGAAAAACTGTTTTTT
TRBV28	TRBJ2-1	-	-	CASSPGGTKDYEQFF	TGTGCCAGCAGCCCTGGTGGGACAAAGGACTATGAGCAGTTCTTC
TRBV10-3	TRBJ1-3	-	-	CAISEYSGNTIYF	TGTGCCATCAGTGAATACTCTGGAAACACCATATATTTT
TRBV29-1	TRBJ1-3	once	-	CSVERGTGNTIYF	TGCAGCGTTGAAAGGGGAACGGGAAACACCATATATTTT